These T cell receptor beta chains were read from a single sample in a study of blood T cell repertoires in COVID-19. Sequencing used immunoSEQ multiplex PCR; TCRdb keeps in-frame clones, though not all of them. The sample carries about 180,000 clones, about 89% recorded once. Sequences were obtained from peripheral blood. The receptors originated from a young man who had recovered from COVID-19. Each CDR3 is given with its conserved first and last residue. A D gene is named only where the DNA matches it firmly. Clone size is not always given. Where it is, it says once, few, many or a class for expanded clones.

V gene,clone size,J gene,D gene,CDR3 protein,CDR3 DNA
TRBV7-9,NA,TRBJ2-1,NA,CASSPYGIGGGDEQFF,TGTGCCAGCAGCCCGTATGGAATTGGGGGCGGCGATGAGCAGTTCTTC
TRBV6-2/TRBV6-3,NA,TRBJ2-7,TRBD1,CASSYSGTGQMRTYEQYF,TGTGCCAGCAGTTACTCCGGGACAGGGCAAATGAGGACCTACGAGCAGTACTTC
TRBV21-1,once,TRBJ2-4,NA,CASSSRAKNIQYF,TGTGCCAGCAGCTCCCGGGCCAAAAACATTCAGTACTTC
TRBV7-2,NA,TRBJ2-2,NA,CASSLHGSANTGELFF,TGTGCCAGCAGCTTACACGGGAGCGCGAACACCGGGGAGCTGTTTTTT
TRBV30,NA,TRBJ1-3,NA,CAWSVPRLISGNTIYF,TGTGCCTGGAGTGTACCCCGACTGATCTCTGGAAACACCATATATTTT
TRBV4-1,NA,TRBJ1-5,NA,CASSQDGQPNQPQHF,TGCGCCAGCAGCCAAGATGGACAGCCTAATCAGCCCCAGCATTTT
TRBV3-1/TRBV3-2,NA,TRBJ2-5,NA,CASSHYRDRETQYF,TGTGCCAGCAGCCATTACAGGGATAGAGAGACCCAGTACTTC
TRBV11-2,NA,TRBJ2-1,NA,CASSNGGGAAWRNEQFF,TGTGCCAGCAGCAACGGTGGCGGAGCGGCCTGGCGCAATGAGCAGTTCTTC
TRBV5-6,NA,TRBJ1-3,NA,CASSPFSGHSGNTIYF,TGTGCCAGCAGCCCGTTCAGCGGCCACTCTGGAAACACCATATATTTT
TRBV5-1,NA,TRBJ2-2,NA,CASSQTGLSNTGELFF,TGCGCCAGCAGCCAAACAGGGCTGTCGAACACCGGGGAGCTGTTTTTT
TRBV4-3,NA,TRBJ2-3,NA,CASSQVQGITDTQYF,TGCGCCAGCAGCCAAGTGCAGGGGATCACAGATACGCAGTATTTT
TRBV5-1,few,TRBJ2-2,TRBD2,CASSGSGGPAGELFF,TGCGCCAGCTCAGGTTCGGGAGGCCCCGCCGGGGAGCTGTTTTTT
TRBV9,NA,TRBJ2-1,TRBD2,CASSQREGSYNEQFF,TGTGCCAGCAGCCAGCGGGAGGGCTCCTACAATGAGCAGTTCTTC
TRBV28,NA,TRBJ2-1,NA,CASSLPTTGSEQFF,TGTGCCAGCAGTTTACCCACGACAGGTAGTGAGCAGTTCTTC
TRBV29-1,few,TRBJ2-7,TRBD2,CSVEAASGSAAYEQYF,TGCAGCGTTGAAGCGGCTAGCGGCTCGGCGGCCTACGAGCAGTACTTC
TRBV2,once,TRBJ1-1,TRBD1,CASSERERGRTEAFF,TGTGCCAGCAGTGAAAGGGAGAGGGGGCGGACTGAAGCTTTCTTT
TRBV7-9,NA,TRBJ1-4,TRBD1,CASSLSRQGSEKLFF,TGTGCCAGCAGCTTATCCCGACAGGGGAGTGAAAAACTGTTTTTT
TRBV6-4,NA,TRBJ2-2,NA,CASSDSGENTGELFF,TGTGCCAGCAGTGACTCGGGAGAAAACACCGGGGAGCTGTTTTTT
TRBV5-8,NA,TRBJ2-7,NA,CASSLALGLSYEQYF,TGTGCCAGCAGCTTGGCCTTGGGACTCAGCTACGAGCAGTACTTC
TRBV27,NA,TRBJ2-1,TRBD2,CASSLSATSASGNEQFF,TGTGCCAGCAGTTTATCCGCGACTAGCGCGAGTGGGAATGAGCAGTTCTTC
TRBV4-3,NA,TRBJ2-7,NA,CASSQDRQSYEQYF,TGCGCCAGCAGCCAAGACAGGCAGTCCTACGAGCAGTACTTC
TRBV3-1/TRBV3-2,NA,TRBJ1-4,NA,CASSQDEIRGGKLFF,TGTGCCAGCAGCCAAGATGAGATCAGGGGTGGAAAACTGTTTTTT
TRBV9,NA,TRBJ2-5,TRBD1,CASSVDRGGETQYF,TGTGCCAGCAGCGTAGACAGGGGTGGTGAGACCCAGTACTTC
TRBV29-1,NA,TRBJ2-5,TRBD1,CSGTGQGAQETQYF,TGCAGCGGGACCGGACAGGGGGCTCAAGAGACCCAGTACTTC
TRBV2,NA,TRBJ2-7,NA,CASRGRTVSEQYF,TGTGCCAGCAGAGGAAGGACAGTCTCCGAGCAGTACTTC
TRBV19,NA,TRBJ2-7,TRBD2,CASSSTSGSFSSEQYF,TGTGCCAGTAGTAGTACTAGCGGGAGCTTTTCCTCCGAGCAGTACTTC
TRBV5-1,NA,TRBJ2-7,NA,CASSLGARGDEQYF,TGCGCCAGCAGCTTGGGGGCCAGGGGGGACGAGCAGTACTTC
TRBV10-3,NA,TRBJ1-6,NA,CAISEWGSDSPLHF,TGTGCCATCAGTGAATGGGGTAGCGATTCACCCCTCCACTTT
TRBV15,NA,TRBJ2-7,TRBD1,CATSRWTGISDEQYF,TGTGCCACCAGCAGATGGACAGGGATAAGCGACGAGCAGTACTTC
TRBV6-6,NA,TRBJ1-1,TRBD1,CASSRPGQAGAFF,TGTGCCAGCAGCCGACCTGGACAGGCGGGAGCTTTCTTT
TRBV6-4,NA,TRBJ1-1,TRBD1,CASREGQTNTEAFF,TGTGCCAGCAGAGAGGGACAGACAAACACTGAAGCTTTCTTT
TRBV7-2,NA,TRBJ1-5,NA,CASSLGQSSNQPQHF,TGTGCCAGCAGCTTAGGACAGTCAAGCAATCAGCCCCAGCATTTT
TRBV5-5,NA,TRBJ2-4,TRBD1,CASSLQGESNIQYF,TGTGCCAGCAGCTTGCAGGGGGAGAGTAACATTCAGTACTTC
TRBV6-2/TRBV6-3,NA,TRBJ1-1,NA,CASSWVGAGAFF,TGTGCCAGCAGTTGGGTGGGGGCTGGAGCTTTCTTT
TRBV9,NA,TRBJ2-7,TRBD2,CASSPLREGNYEQYF,TGTGCCAGCAGCCCCCTGCGGGAGGGTAACTACGAGCAGTACTTC
TRBV5-4,NA,TRBJ2-7,TRBD2,CASSPGLAGVESYEQYF,TGTGCCAGCAGCCCGGGACTAGCGGGAGTTGAGTCCTACGAGCAGTACTTC
TRBV19,NA,TRBJ2-7,TRBD2,CASSILAGRSYEQYF,TGTGCCAGTAGTATATTAGCGGGGAGGTCCTACGAGCAGTACTTC
TRBV28,NA,TRBJ1-5,TRBD1,CASSLWGTGLFQPQHF,TGTGCCAGCAGTTTATGGGGGACAGGGCTATTTCAGCCCCAGCATTTT
TRBV6-5,NA,TRBJ1-2,TRBD1,CASSRTGSGGYTF,TGTGCCAGCAGTAGGACAGGGTCGGGTGGCTACACCTTC
TRBV5-8,NA,TRBJ2-3,TRBD2,CASSLADGLAGNSDTQYF,TGTGCCAGCAGCTTGGCCGATGGTCTAGCGGGGAATTCAGATACGCAGTATTTT
TRBV2,NA,TRBJ2-7,TRBD2,CASSVNSGPSYEQYF,TGTGCCAGCAGTGTGAATAGCGGGCCCTCCTACGAGCAGTACTTC
TRBV30,once,TRBJ1-5,NA,CAWSAAGAGQPQHF,TGTGCCTGGAGTGCGGCAGGGGCTGGCCAGCCCCAGCATTTT
TRBV5-1,NA,TRBJ2-3,NA,CASSLERLTGTDTQYF,TGCGCCAGCAGCTTGGAGCGGCTGACTGGCACAGATACGCAGTATTTT
TRBV2,NA,TRBJ2-7,TRBD1,CASSTTGTGGDQYF,TGTGCCAGCAGCACAACCGGGACAGGGGGCGACCAGTACTTC
TRBV19,NA,TRBJ2-7,TRBD2,CASSDTSGSSYEQYF,TGTGCCAGTAGTGATACTAGCGGTAGCTCCTACGAGCAGTACTTC
TRBV18,once,TRBJ1-3,TRBD1,CASSTTPGQTSGNTIYF,TGTGCCAGCTCGACTACACCGGGACAGACCTCTGGAAACACCATATATTTT
TRBV7-2,NA,TRBJ2-1,TRBD2,CASSLQPASGYNEQFF,TGTGCCAGCAGCTTACAACCGGCTAGCGGCTACAATGAGCAGTTCTTC
TRBV6-5,NA,TRBJ2-7,NA,CASSYNRGTNEQYF,TGTGCCAGCAGTTACAATCGGGGTACCAACGAGCAGTACTTC
TRBV5-1,NA,TRBJ2-2,TRBD2,CASSVGTSGYANTGELFF,TGCGCCAGCAGCGTGGGGACTAGCGGATACGCGAACACCGGGGAGCTGTTTTTT
TRBV6-5,NA,TRBJ1-2,TRBD1,CASSPQGSRYGYTF,TGTGCCAGCAGTCCACAGGGGAGTAGGTATGGCTACACCTTC
TRBV10-3,NA,TRBJ1-6,NA,CAIRGDIYNSPLHF,TGTGCCATCAGAGGGGACATCTATAATTCACCCCTCCACTTT
TRBV5-6,NA,TRBJ2-2,TRBD1,CASSRGQAPGELFF,TGTGCCAGCAGCAGAGGACAGGCCCCCGGGGAGCTGTTTTTT
TRBV4-1,NA,TRBJ1-5,NA,CASSGGGYSNQPQHF,TGCGCCAGCAGTGGGGGCGGTTATAGCAATCAGCCCCAGCATTTT
TRBV7-2,NA,TRBJ2-6,NA,CASSPQFSGANVLTF,TGTGCCAGCAGCCCACAGTTCTCTGGGGCCAACGTCCTGACTTTC
TRBV6-2/TRBV6-3,NA,TRBJ2-2,NA,CASSPWAGSTGELFF,TGTGCCAGCAGTCCCTGGGCGGGGAGCACCGGGGAGCTGTTTTTT
TRBV7-8,NA,TRBJ1-6,TRBD1,CASSSRDSRPVVSPLHF,TGTGCCAGCAGCTCCCGGGACAGCCGTCCCGTGGTTTCGCCCCTCCACTTT
TRBV6-5,NA,TRBJ1-5,TRBD1,CASRPRTGQPQHF,TGTGCCAGCAGACCCCGGACAGGCCAGCCCCAGCATTTT
TRBV29-1,NA,TRBJ2-7,NA,CSARAGASYEQYF,TGCAGCGCCCGGGCAGGGGCCAGCTACGAGCAGTACTTC
TRBV3-1/TRBV3-2,NA,TRBJ2-2,TRBD2,CASSQGSGGAGELFF,TGTGCCAGCAGCCAAGGATCGGGAGGCGCCGGGGAGCTGTTTTTT
TRBV2,NA,TRBJ1-5,NA,CASSDRRADQPQHF,TGTGCCAGCAGTGATCGGAGAGCAGATCAGCCCCAGCATTTT